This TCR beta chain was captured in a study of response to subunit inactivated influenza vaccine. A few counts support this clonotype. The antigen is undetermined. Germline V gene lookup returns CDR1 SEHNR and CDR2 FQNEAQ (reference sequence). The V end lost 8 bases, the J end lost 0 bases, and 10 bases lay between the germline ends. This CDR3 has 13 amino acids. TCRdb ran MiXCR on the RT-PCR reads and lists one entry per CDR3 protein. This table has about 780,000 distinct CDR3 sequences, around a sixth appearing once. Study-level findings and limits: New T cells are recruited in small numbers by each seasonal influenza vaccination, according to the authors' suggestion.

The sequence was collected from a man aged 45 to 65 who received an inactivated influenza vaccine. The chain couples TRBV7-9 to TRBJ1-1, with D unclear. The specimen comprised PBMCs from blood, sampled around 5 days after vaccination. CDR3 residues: CASFGLMNTEAFF. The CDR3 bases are TGTGCCAGCTTTGGACTGATGAACACTGAAGCTTTCTTT.